This passage covers 28 T cell receptor beta chains from one sample sequenced in a study of OX40 agonist ivuxolimab in advanced cancers. TCRdb keeps only in-frame clones here, not all; method: immunoSEQ multiplex PCR. The sample comprises 30,000 to 45,000 clones, about nine tenths of which are singletons, and under 35% rests with the top ten. The material was CD4+ or CD8+ T cells sorted from blood, obtained in a trial of the OX40 agonist ivuxolimab. All receptors come from an adult with an advanced solid tumor such as melanoma, head and neck, liver or kidney cancer.

The chain employs TRBV5-6 and TRBJ2-5; 15 bases map to TRBD2. CDR3 size: 18 residues. Germline loops: CDR1 SGHDT, CDR2 YYEEEE. V was clipped by 4 bases and J by 5 bases; unmatched bases: 12. The CDR3 DNA sequence: TGTGCCAGCAGCCTGGGACTAGCGGGGGGTCCTCTAGGGGAGACCCAGTACTTC. It is translated as CASSLGLAGGPLGETQYF. Full variable domain (outside the CDR3, taken from reference TRBV5-6 and TRBJ2-5): DAGVTQSPTHLIKTRGQQVTLRCSPKSGHDTVSWYQQALGQGPQFIFQYYEEEERQRGNFPDRFSGHQFPNYSSELNVNALLLGDSALYLCASSLGLAGGPLGETQYFGPGTRLLVL.

The rearrangement uses TRBV11-2 and TRBJ1-1, with a weak D call TRBD1 (5 bases). Trimming pared 5 bases from V and 1 base from J, leaving 20 bases between. The germline CDR1 and CDR2 sequences are SGHAT and FQNNGV. This CDR3 has 17 residues. The CDR3 loop reads CASSHKLLRGPNTEAFF. CDR3 DNA sequence: TGTGCCAGCAGCCATAAGTTACTACGGGGACCGAACACTGAAGCTTTCTTT. Drawing the rest from reference TRBV11-2 and TRBJ1-1, the complete variable domain is EAGVAQSPRYKIIEKRQSVAFWCNPISGHATLYWYQQILGQGPKLLIQFQNNGVVDDSQLPKDRFSAERLKGVDSTLKIQPAKLEDSAVYLCASSHKLLRGPNTEAFFGQGTRLTVV.

V is TRBV5-6 and J is TRBJ2-5; 12 nucleotides agree with TRBD1. The CDR3 extends over 15 amino acids. Germline values: CDR1 SGHDT, CDR2 YYEEEE. V trimming: 7 bases; J trimming: 4 bases; junction bases outside the gene matches: 8. The CDR3 protein is CASSWDRGRGETQYF. The CDR3 DNA is TGTGCCAGCTCCTGGGACAGGGGGCGCGGAGAGACCCAGTACTTC.

The chain has TRBV5-1 and TRBJ1-2; D call uncertain. In germline, CDR1 is SGHRS, CDR2 YFSETQ. The CDR3 has 14 amino acids. V lost 4 bases and J 3 bases, leaving 13 bases between the germline ends. The CDR3 is CASSIFSTDYGYTF. The CDR3 DNA reads TGCGCCAGCAGCATTTTCTCGACGGACTATGGCTACACCTTC.

This chain uses TRBV5-4 with TRBJ2-3; D may be TRBD2 (6 bases). The CDR3 contains 14 residues. Germline V gene lookup returns CDR1 SGHNT and CDR2 YYREEE (reference sequence). V gave up 5 bases and J gave up 4 bases, with 14 bases separating them. The CDR3 bases are TGTGCCAGCAGTCTTGGACTAAATCCAGATACGCAGTATTTT. This codes for CASSLGLNPDTQYF.

The gene calls are TRBV14 and TRBJ1-4; D is undetermined. V lost 6 bases and J lost 4, with 18 bases in between. Germline V gene lookup returns CDR1 SGHDN and CDR2 FVKESK. The CDR3 has 16 residues. CDR3 protein: CASSPQGRESNEKLFF. CDR3 in DNA: TGTGCCAGCAGTCCGCAAGGCCGGGAGAGTAATGAAAAACTGTTTTTT.

This rearrangement joins TRBV7-9 to TRBJ1-1; D unresolved. CDR3 length: 13 amino acids. Trimming removed 1 base at V and 8 bases at J, with 11 bases between. Germline V gives CDR1 SEHNR, CDR2 FQNEAQ (reference sequence). The CDR3 sequence is CASSLGQWREAFF. CDR3 in DNA: TGTGCCAGCAGCTTAGGTCAGTGGAGAGAAGCTTTCTTT.

V usage is TRBV5-4 and J usage is TRBJ2-7, with no clear D. The V end was cut by 5 bases, the J end by 3 bases, with 24 bases between. Germline CDR1 SGHNT, CDR2 YYREEE (reference sequence). The CDR3 sequence is 17 residues long. The CDR3 spells CASRAYRASESDYEQYF. CDR3 nucleotides: TGTGCCAGCAGGGCCTATAGGGCCAGCGAAAGTGACTACGAGCAGTACTTC.

The chain carries TRBV9 and TRBJ1-2; D ambiguous. There are 15 residues in the CDR3. V lost 0 bases, J lost 0 bases, and 9 bases lay in between. Germline-derived CDR1 and CDR2 are SGDLS and YYNGEE. This chain's CDR3 is CASSVDPVTNYGYTF. CDR3 nucleotides: TGTGCCAGCAGCGTAGACCCAGTTACTAACTATGGCTACACCTTC.

The V and J genes are TRBV29-1 and TRBJ2-1; 10 positions match TRBD1. Germline assignment: CDR1 SQVTM and CDR2 ANQGSEA. The CDR3 has 14 amino acids. The trim removed 7 bases at V and 5 bases at J, leaving 8 bases unmatched. The chain's CDR3 is CSDSGTGANNEQFF. The CDR3 coding sequence is TGCAGCGATTCCGGGACAGGGGCGAACAATGAGCAGTTCTTC.

The chain uses TRBV7-9 and TRBJ1-5, with D maybe TRBD1 (5 bases). Deletions cut 4 bases from V and 2 bases from J, with 12 bases between. This CDR3 has 15 residues. CDR1 and CDR2 from the germline V gene are SEHNR and FQNEAQ (reference sequence). CDR3 amino acids: CASSSQGSRNQPQHF. The DNA for the CDR3 is TGTGCCAGCAGCTCTCAGGGCTCACGCAATCAGCCCCAGCATTTT.

In DNA, the CDR3 is TGTGCCAGCACCCGAGGGGGGTCTGGAAACACCATATATTTT. Translating gives CASTRGGSGNTIYF. This rearrangement joins TRBV5-4 to TRBJ1-3; D may be TRBD1 (6 bases). The germline V and J ends were trimmed by 6 bases and 1 base, with 11 bases remaining between them. This CDR3 is built from 14 residues. Per germline, CDR1 SGHNT and CDR2 YYREEE (reference sequence). The full variable domain, rest sourced from reference TRBV5-4 and TRBJ1-3, is ETGVTQSPTHLIKTRGQQVTLRCSSQSGHNTVSWYQQALGQGPQFIFQYYREEENGRGNFPPRFSGLQFPNYSSELNVNALELDDSALYLCASTRGGSGNTIYFGEGSWLTVV.

This clone came up once. The chain uses TRBV2 and TRBJ1-4; tentatively, D is TRBD1 (6 bases). Germline V lookup: CDR1 SNHLY, CDR2 FYNNEI. The V end lost 4 bases, the J end lost 5 bases, and 11 bases lay between the germline ends. This CDR3 has 14 amino acids. This CDR3 is CASSAGHRNEKLFF. The CDR3 DNA reads as TGTGCCAGCAGTGCGGGACACCGGAATGAAAAACTGTTTTTT. Together with reference TRBV2 and TRBJ1-4, the CDR3 gives the full variable domain: EPEVTQTPSHQVTQMGQEVILRCVPISNHLYFYWYRQILGQKVEFLVSFYNNEISEKSEIFDDQFSVERPDGSNFTLKIRSTKLEDSAMYFCASSAGHRNEKLFFGSGTQLSVL.

This chain links TRBV19 with TRBJ2-3; no clear D gene. The CDR3 spans 13 residues. V lost 1 base to trimming and J lost 5 bases, with 7 bases between them. CDR1 and CDR2 (germline): LNHDA, SQIVND (reference sequence). The CDR3 DNA follows: TGTGCCAGTAGTATAGGCGGCAGAGATACGCAGTATTTT. Its protein is CASSIGGRDTQYF.

The chain combines TRBV30 with TRBJ2-3; perhaps TRBD2 as D (7 bases). The CDR3 runs to 14 residues. V lost 4 bases and J 2 bases, leaving 13 bases between the germline ends. CDR1 and CDR2 (germline): GTSNPN, SVGIG (reference sequence). The CDR3 is CAWIRRGATDTQYF. The CDR3 region has the DNA TGTGCCTGGATTCGCCGGGGGGCCACAGATACGCAGTATTTT.

This clone appeared once. DNA of the CDR3: TGCGCCAGCAGCTTGACGGGGGCCTACGAGCAGTACTTC. Amino acids: CASSLTGAYEQYF. The chain links TRBV5-1 to TRBJ2-7, with D tentatively TRBD2 (6 bases). The length of the CDR3 is 13 residues. CDR1 is SGHRS and CDR2 is YFSETQ in the germline V gene. With 1 base removed from V and 2 bases from J, the gap between germline ends came to 7 bases.

The V and J genes are TRBV5-4 and TRBJ2-5; D gene ambiguous. CDR1 and CDR2 from the germline V gene are SGHNT and YYREEE (reference sequence). The length of the CDR3 is 13 residues. Between the trimmed V and J ends, which lost 4 bases and 1 base, there was a span of 8 bases. The CDR3 coding sequence is TGTGCCAGCAGCACAAGCCCCCAAGAGACCCAGTACTTC. Residues: CASSTSPQETQYF. Supplemented by reference TRBV5-4 and TRBJ2-5, the full variable domain reads ETGVTQSPTHLIKTRGQQVTLRCSSQSGHNTVSWYQQALGQGPQFIFQYYREEENGRGNFPPRFSGLQFPNYSSELNVNALELDDSALYLCASSTSPQETQYFGPGTRLLVL.

J is TRBJ2-5 and V is TRBV5-4; D not resolved. Trimming left V 2 bases short and J 0 bases short, with 5 bases between. The CDR3 consists of 13 residues. The germline V gene encodes CDR1 SGHNT and CDR2 YYREEE (reference sequence). CDR3 coding DNA: TGTGCCAGCAGCTTTGGCTACCAAGAGACCCAGTACTTC. It codes for CASSFGYQETQYF.

V gene TRBV7-8 combines with J gene TRBJ2-7; D is perhaps TRBD2 (6 bases). Per the germline V gene, CDR1 is SGHVS and CDR2 is FQNEAQ. The CDR3 runs to 16 residues. Trimming left V 0 bases short and J 3 bases short, with 15 bases between. The CDR3: CASSLALSGAGYEQYF. DNA of the CDR3: TGTGCCAGCAGCTTAGCGCTCTCGGGAGCTGGCTACGAGCAGTACTTC.

The rearrangement joins TRBV19 to TRBJ2-6; D is ambiguous. Germline V lookup: CDR1 LNHDA, CDR2 SQIVND (reference sequence). Trimming removed 6 bases at V and 0 bases at J, with 3 bases between. The CDR3 has 13 residues. In nucleotides, the CDR3 is TGTGCCAGTAGCCTCTCTGGGGCCAACGTCCTGACTTTC. Amino acids: CASSLSGANVLTF.

This clone was found once. The chain employs TRBV19 and TRBJ2-2, with 7 bases aligning to TRBD1. J lost 7 bases, V lost 6 bases, and 8 bases had no gene match. This CDR3 spans 14 amino acids. Germline loops: CDR1 LNHDA, CDR2 SQIVND (reference sequence). The CDR3 sequence: CASRETGFGGELFF. DNA for the CDR3: TGTGCCAGTAGGGAGACAGGGTTTGGCGGGGAGCTGTTTTTT.

This chain links TRBV2 with TRBJ2-1; TRBD2 is a possible D gene (5 bases). The CDR3 sequence is 13 residues long. Germline CDR1 is SNHLY and CDR2 is FYNNEI. V dropped 6 bases and J dropped 5 bases, with 11 bases sitting between them. The CDR3 sequence is CASRYGLNNEQFF. The CDR3 nucleotides read TGTGCCAGCAGGTATGGACTCAACAATGAGCAGTTCTTC.

V is TRBV7-9 and J is TRBJ2-7, with 7 bases lining up with TRBD1. Losses at the gene ends were 5 bases for V and 2 bases for J; bases not matched to a gene: 6. The CDR3 is 14 amino acids. Germline lookup yields CDR1 SEHNR and CDR2 FQNEAQ (reference sequence). CDR3 DNA: TGTGCCAGCAGCACGGACAGGAGGACCTACGAGCAGTACTTC. Protein product: CASSTDRRTYEQYF.

This clone was detected only once. The V call is TRBV25-1, the J call TRBJ1-2; D is unclear. Germline-derived CDR1 and CDR2 are MGHDK and SYGVNS. V lost 7 bases, J lost 1 base, and 7 bases lay in between. This CDR3 region has 12 residues. The CDR3 nucleotides read TGTGCCAGCATGGGCAGTAACTATGGCTACACCTTC. Translation: CASMGSNYGYTF.

This chain joins TRBV25-1 and TRBJ2-1; D ambiguous. V lost 1 base and J 2 bases, leaving 12 bases between the germline ends. Germline assignment: CDR1 MGHDK and CDR2 SYGVNS. CDR3 length equals 16 residues. The DNA of the CDR3 is TGTGCCAGCAGTGAATTTCGTGAGCCCACCTACAATGAGCAGTTCTTC. Translated, it gives CASSEFREPTYNEQFF.

The table lists this clone with a count of one. The J gene is TRBJ1-1, the V gene TRBV14; 9 positions agree with TRBD1. The J segment lost 1 base and the V segment lost 3 bases, leaving 15 bases of the junction unmatched. Germline-derived CDR1 and CDR2 are SGHDN and FVKESK. The CDR3 is 19 residues long. Here the CDR3 reads CASSQRPGQGRGKNTEAFF. CDR3 bases: TGTGCCAGCAGCCAGAGGCCGGGACAGGGTCGCGGGAAGAACACTGAAGCTTTCTTT.

The chain links TRBV2 to TRBJ1-2, with 9 bases that match TRBD1. The ends lost 5 bases at V and 2 bases at J; junction bases unmatched: 12. Per the germline V gene, CDR1 is SNHLY and CDR2 is FYNNEI. There are 17 residues in the CDR3. The CDR3 loop reads CASSYTAGTGTNYGYTF. In DNA form, the CDR3 reads TGTGCCAGCAGTTACACCGCAGGGACAGGGACCAACTATGGCTACACCTTC.

V gene TRBV18 combines with J gene TRBJ2-2; a possible D gene is TRBD2 (5 bases). The ends were cut back, 2 bases at V and 4 bases at J, with 11 bases in the middle. This CDR3 is built from 15 residues. Per germline, CDR1 KGHSH and CDR2 LQKENI. CDR3 in amino acids: CASSPVGSRTGELFF. CDR3 bases: TGTGCCAGCTCACCAGTTGGGAGTCGCACCGGGGAGCTGTTTTTT.